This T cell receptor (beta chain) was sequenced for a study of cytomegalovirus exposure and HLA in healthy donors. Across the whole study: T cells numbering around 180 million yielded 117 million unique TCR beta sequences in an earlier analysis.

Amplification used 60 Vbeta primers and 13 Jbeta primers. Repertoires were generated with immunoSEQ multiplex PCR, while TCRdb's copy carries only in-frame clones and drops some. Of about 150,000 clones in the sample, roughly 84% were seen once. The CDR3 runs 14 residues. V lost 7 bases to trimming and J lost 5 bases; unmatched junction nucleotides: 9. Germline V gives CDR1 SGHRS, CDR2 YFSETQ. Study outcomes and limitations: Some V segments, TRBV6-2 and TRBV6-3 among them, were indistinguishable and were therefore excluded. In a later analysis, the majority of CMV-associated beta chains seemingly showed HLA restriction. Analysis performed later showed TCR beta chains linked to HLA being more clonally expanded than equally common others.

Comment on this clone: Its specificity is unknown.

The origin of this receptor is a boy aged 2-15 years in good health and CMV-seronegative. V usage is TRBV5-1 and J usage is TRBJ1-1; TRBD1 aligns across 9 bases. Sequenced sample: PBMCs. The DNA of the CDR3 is TGCGCCAGCGCAGCGGGACAGGGTCCTACTGAAGCTTTCTTT. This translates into CASAAGQGPTEAFF.